The 28 T cell receptor beta chains reported below all come from one sample, sequenced in a study of cytomegalovirus exposure and HLA in healthy donors. The PCR was carried out with 60 Vbeta primers and 13 Jbeta primers. TCRdb keeps only in-frame clones here, not all; method: immunoSEQ multiplex PCR. The data show some 140,000 clones, with approximately 85% seen just once and roughly 6.7% held by the top ten. The sequencing sample was made of PBMCs. The receptors were sampled from a woman younger than 45 in good health and CMV-seropositive.

This clone was counted only a few times. The chain carries TRBV19 and TRBJ1-5, with 7 bases lining up with TRBD1. Germline V gives CDR1 LNHDA, CDR2 SQIVND (reference sequence). The CDR3 totals 16 residues. The V and J ends lost 7 bases and 0 bases, in that order; junction bases with no gene match: 9. In DNA form, the CDR3 reads TGTGCCAGTAATTTCGGGGGACAGCTTAGCAATCAGCCCCAGCATTTT. Translating it yields CASNFGGQLSNQPQHF.

In regard to this clone: One junction end disagrees with the germline gene, perhaps due to a read error. The chain joins TRBV2 to TRBJ1-1; TRBD1 matches at 7 bases. Germline loops: CDR1 SNHLY, CDR2 FYNNEI. There are 14 residues in the CDR3. The CDR3 DNA reads TGTGCCAGCATTCTCGGGACAGCGAACGCTGAAGCTTTCTTT. Protein product: CASILGTANAEAFF.

The CDR3 bases are TGTGCCAGCAGTTTTACGGGGAAGTCTGGAAACACCATATATTTT. Protein: CASSFTGKSGNTIYF. The chain carries TRBV28 and TRBJ1-3; D gene ambiguous. Looked up from germline, CDR1 is MDHEN and CDR2 is SYDVKM. Trimming stripped 3 bases from V and 1 base from J, with 10 bases between. The CDR3 loop spans 15 amino acids.

V and J are TRBV28 and TRBJ2-7; 7 nucleotides agree with TRBD2. CDR1 and CDR2 from the germline V gene are MDHEN and SYDVKM. CDR3 length: 14 residues. J lost 5 bases, V lost 2 bases, and 6 bases had no gene match. The CDR3 region has the DNA TGTGCCAGCAGTTTAGCGGGAGTGACCGACGAGCAGTACTTC. It codes for CASSLAGVTDEQYF.

The V gene is TRBV29-1, the J gene TRBJ1-5; 10 nucleotides agree with TRBD1. In germline, CDR1 is SQVTM, CDR2 ANQGSEA. The CDR3 consists of 15 residues. V trimming: 5 bases; J trimming: 3 bases; junction bases outside the gene matches: 7. The CDR3 DNA reads as TGCAGCGTTAGGACCGGGACAGGGGCCAATCAGCCCCAGCATTTT. It specifies CSVRTGTGANQPQHF.

This clone has just one count. The chain couples TRBV11-2 to TRBJ1-2, with D maybe TRBD1 (5 bases). V was clipped by 3 bases and J by 8 bases, with 10 bases between them. The CDR3 length is 12 residues. CDR1 SGHAT and CDR2 FQNNGV come from the germline V gene. CDR3: CASSFGQSGYTF. The CDR3 bases are TGTGCCAGCAGCTTCGGACAATCGGGCTACACCTTC.

J is TRBJ1-5 and V is TRBV27; no clear D gene. Germline CDR1 reads MNHEY; CDR2 reads SMNVEV (reference sequence). The V end was cut by 4 bases, the J end by 4 bases, with 5 bases between. The CDR3 is made up of 12 amino acids. The CDR3 region is CASSSVNQPQHF. The CDR3 region has the DNA TGTGCCAGCAGTTCCGTTAATCAGCCCCAGCATTTT.

This rearrangement joins TRBV7-2 to TRBJ1-1, with D possibly being TRBD1 (5 bases). V was cut by 1 base and J by 6 bases, with 12 bases left in between. The V gene's germline CDR1 is SGHTA and CDR2 FQGNSA. The CDR3 sequence is 14 residues long. CDR3 nucleotide sequence: TGTGCCAGCAGCTTAGTTGGACAAGTGGCTGAAGCTTTCTTT. Translating gives CASSLVGQVAEAFF.

Here the CDR3 DNA reads TGTGCCAGCAGTTTATGGAGCGGGAGCTACAATGAGCAGTTCTTC. Protein sequence: CASSLWSGSYNEQFF. The chain carries TRBV28 and TRBJ2-1, with 8 bases lining up with TRBD2. The trim removed 0 bases at V and 3 bases at J, leaving 1 base unmatched. Germline V gives CDR1 MDHEN, CDR2 SYDVKM. The CDR3 has 15 residues. The full variable domain, with the rest looked up from reference TRBV28 and TRBJ2-1, is DVKVTQSSRYLVKRTGEKVFLECVQDMDHENMFWYRQDPGLGLRLIYFSYDVKMKEKGDIPEGYSVSREKKERFSLILESASTNQTSMYLCASSLWSGSYNEQFFGPGTRLTVL.

This chain links TRBV9 with TRBJ1-4; D is uncertain. Germline values: CDR1 SGDLS, CDR2 YYNGEE. The CDR3 length is 16 residues. With 5 bases removed from V and 4 bases from J, the gap between germline ends came to 18 bases. DNA for the CDR3: TGTGCCAGCAGATTCACTGGACGGGAAATTAATGAAAAACTGTTTTTT. Encoded protein: CASRFTGREINEKLFF.

The V gene is TRBV25-1, the J gene TRBJ1-5; D perhaps matches TRBD1 (5 bases). The CDR3 totals 15 residues. Germline CDR1 and CDR2: MGHDK and SYGVNS. The ends were cut back, 6 bases at V and 1 base at J, with 13 bases in the middle. The CDR3 DNA follows: TGTGCCAGCAGAGGGGCAGGGCGAAGCAATCAGCCCCAGCATTTT. This sequence encodes CASRGAGRSNQPQHF.

This chain uses TRBV10-3 with TRBJ2-5; D may be TRBD2 (5 bases). Germline CDR1 and CDR2: ENHRY and SYGVKD. There are 14 residues in the CDR3. Deletions cut 2 bases from V and 5 bases from J, with 12 bases between. In DNA, the CDR3 is TGTGCCATCAGTGAGGCCCGAGGGAAGGAGACCCAGTACTTC. Translated: CAISEARGKETQYF.

The gene calls are TRBV28 and TRBJ1-2; 9 bases line up with TRBD1. V lost 7 bases and J lost 4; bases outside the gene matches: 1. The CDR3 runs to 12 residues. Germline assignment: CDR1 MDHEN and CDR2 SYDVKM. CDR3 nucleotides: TGTGCCAGCACGACAGGGGGCTATGGCTACACCTTC. Residues: CASTTGGYGYTF.

V usage is TRBV10-2 and J usage is TRBJ2-7; 7 nucleotides agree with TRBD2. CDR3 length: 14 amino acids. Germline trimming cut 10 bases from V and 3 bases from J; bases unmatched to any gene: 12. Germline V lookup: CDR1 WSHSY, CDR2 SAAADI. CDR3 protein: CATSSGGPFYEQYF. The DNA of the CDR3 is TGCGCCACTTCTAGCGGAGGGCCCTTCTACGAGCAGTACTTC.

The genes are TRBV11-2 and TRBJ1-5, with a possible D match to TRBD1 (5 bases). V lost 5 bases and J lost 3, with 11 bases in between. Per germline, CDR1 SGHAT and CDR2 FQNNGV. This CDR3 spans 14 amino acids. The DNA for the CDR3 is TGTGCCAGCAGCGGGGCGGGGTTCAATCAGCCCCAGCATTTT. Translation gives CASSGAGFNQPQHF.

The chain has TRBV13 and TRBJ2-7, with D possibly TRBD2 on 5 matching bases. This CDR3 is 15 amino acids long. V was clipped by 5 bases and J by 7 bases, with 21 bases between them. Germline V gene lookup returns CDR1 PRHDT and CDR2 FYEKMQ (reference sequence). As DNA, the CDR3 is TGTGCCAGCAGCCAGCCAGCGGAAGGTTTCTATGAGCAGTACTTC. It codes for CASSQPAEGFYEQYF.

The J gene is TRBJ2-7, the V gene TRBV10-3, with TRBD2 identical over 10 bases. The CDR3 runs 13 residues. V trimming: 9 bases; J trimming: 3 bases; junction bases outside the gene matches: 5. CDR1 and CDR2 from the germline V gene are ENHRY and SYGVKD. The CDR3 loop reads CAIASGSGYEQYF. The CDR3 DNA sequence: TGTGCCATTGCTAGCGGGAGTGGCTACGAGCAGTACTTC.

V usage is TRBV2 and J usage is TRBJ1-2; a weak D match, TRBD1 (6 bases). From germline, CDR1 is SNHLY and CDR2 FYNNEI. The V and J ends lost 9 bases and 0 bases respectively, with 8 bases between them. CDR3 size: 12 residues. CDR3 sequence: CARDSSNYGYTF. The CDR3 DNA reads TGTGCCAGGGACAGTTCTAACTATGGCTACACCTTC. Variable domain in full (rest from reference TRBV2 and TRBJ1-2): EPEVTQTPSHQVTQMGQEVILRCVPISNHLYFYWYRQILGQKVEFLVSFYNNEISEKSEIFDDQFSVERPDGSNFTLKIRSTKLEDSAMYFCARDSSNYGYTFGSGTRLTVV.

This chain connects TRBV10-2 to TRBJ2-7, with 9 nucleotides matching TRBD1. The V gene end was trimmed by 6 bases and the J gene end by 2 bases; junction bases not matched to a gene: 8. The germline V gene encodes CDR1 WSHSY and CDR2 SAAADI. CDR3 length: 15 residues. The CDR3 loop is CASSKFGQGPYEQYF. For the CDR3, the DNA is TGCGCCAGCAGCAAATTTGGACAGGGGCCCTACGAGCAGTACTTC.

The chain links TRBV15 to TRBJ2-5; 7 bases agree with TRBD1. CDR3 length: 15 amino acids. Germline assignment: CDR1 LNHNV and CDR2 YYDKDF (reference sequence). The junction had 9 bases not matched to a gene; V was cut back by 8 bases and J by 0 bases. The CDR3 region is CATGVGTDYQETQYF. As DNA, the CDR3 is TGTGCCACCGGAGTAGGGACAGACTACCAAGAGACCCAGTACTTC.

CDR3 in amino acids: CASSPPRRYGYTF. The CDR3 DNA follows: TGTGCCAGCAGTCCTCCCCGGAGGTATGGCTACACCTTC. The chain combines TRBV6-6 with TRBJ1-2; D is uncertain. The CDR3 loop spans 13 amino acids. Trimming stripped 5 bases from V and 5 bases from J, with 12 bases between. In germline, CDR1 is MNHNY, CDR2 SVGAGI (reference sequence).

The rearrangement joins TRBV5-4 to TRBJ1-2; 9 bases line up with TRBD1. The length of the CDR3 is 14 residues. With 4 bases clipped from V and 4 bases from J, the junction kept 5 bases outside the gene matches. Germline-derived CDR1 and CDR2 are SGHNT and YYREEE (reference sequence). The CDR3 reads CASSLGTGIYGYTF. The CDR3 DNA sequence: TGTGCCAGCAGCCTTGGGACAGGGATCTATGGCTACACCTTC. The whole variable domain, remainder taken from reference TRBV5-4 and TRBJ1-2, is ETGVTQSPTHLIKTRGQQVTLRCSSQSGHNTVSWYQQALGQGPQFIFQYYREEENGRGNFPPRFSGLQFPNYSSELNVNALELDDSALYLCASSLGTGIYGYTFGSGTRLTVV.

V and J are TRBV18 and TRBJ1-6, with D possibly matching TRBD1 (6 bases). V lost 6 bases and J 9 bases, leaving 18 bases between the germline ends. CDR1 and CDR2 from the germline V gene are KGHSH and LQKENI. The CDR3 runs 15 residues. For the CDR3, the DNA is TGTGCCAGCTCTCCGGAAGCAGGGGCGGGTTCACCCCTCCACTTT. It translates to CASSPEAGAGSPLHF.

V and J are TRBV2 and TRBJ2-2; no clear D. V was cut by 5 bases and J by 3 bases, with 4 bases left in between. CDR3 size: 12 residues. CDR1 SNHLY and CDR2 FYNNEI come from the germline V gene. The CDR3 nucleotides are TGTGCCAGCAGTCCTGACACCGGGGAGCTGTTTTTT. It translates to CASSPDTGELFF.

The chain carries TRBV19 and TRBJ2-5; D is perhaps TRBD1 (6 bases). V gave up 1 base and J gave up 5 bases, with 8 bases separating them. The CDR3 spans 13 residues. Germline V gene data show CDR1 as LNHDA and CDR2 as SQIVND (reference sequence). The CDR3 DNA follows: TGTGCCAGTAGTATAGCAGGGGAGGAGACCCAGTACTTC. Its protein product is CASSIAGEETQYF. The full variable domain, completed using reference TRBV19 and TRBJ2-5, is DGGITQSPKYLFRKEGQNVTLSCEQNLNHDAMYWYRQDPGQGLRLIYYSQIVNDFQKGDIAEGYSVSREKKESFPLTVTSAQKNPTAFYLCASSIAGEETQYFGPGTRLLVL.

The chain carries TRBV14 and TRBJ2-7, with a weak D call TRBD2 (6 bases). The germline V gene encodes CDR1 SGHDN and CDR2 FVKESK. The CDR3 sequence is 13 residues long. V was clipped by 4 bases and J by 0 bases, with 7 bases between them. Written as DNA, the CDR3 is TGTGCCAGCAGCCGGAGGGACTCCTACGAGCAGTACTTC. It yields the protein CASSRRDSYEQYF.

V and J are TRBV2 and TRBJ2-4; TRBD2 aligns across 7 bases. Germline V gene sequence: CDR1 SNHLY, CDR2 FYNNEI. With 7 bases clipped from V and 1 base from J, the junction kept 4 bases outside the gene matches. The CDR3 consists of 14 residues. The CDR3 loop reads CASNGGEAKNIQYF. The CDR3 DNA reads TGTGCCAGCAATGGGGGGGAGGCCAAAAACATTCAGTACTTC.

CDR3 loop: CASREGTDYNEQFF. The DNA of the CDR3 is TGTGCCAGCAGAGAGGGGACTGACTACAATGAGCAGTTCTTC. The V call is TRBV9, the J call TRBJ2-1; D may be TRBD2 (6 bases). Trimming took 5 bases from V and 3 from J, leaving 12 bases between them. Looked up from germline, CDR1 is SGDLS and CDR2 is YYNGEE. This CDR3 spans 14 amino acids.